Listed here are 20 T cell receptor beta chains from one sample, sequenced in a study of cytomegalovirus exposure and HLA in healthy donors. The PCR made use of 60 Vbeta and 13 Jbeta primers. Profiled with immunoSEQ multiplex PCR; TCRdb holds only in-frame clones, not every one. The sample has some 130,000 clones. Material for sequencing was PBMCs. The receptors were gathered from a man between 18 and 35 years old in good health and CMV-seronegative.

The chain is built from TRBV6-6 and TRBJ2-7, with TRBD1 matching over 7 bases. The CDR3 extends over 12 amino acids. CDR1 is MNHNY, CDR2 SVGAGI, per germline (reference sequence). The V segment lost 6 bases and the J segment 6 bases; nucleotides outside the gene matches: 5. The CDR3 protein is CASRVGQPEQYF. CDR3 nucleotides: TGTGCCAGCAGAGTGGGACAGCCCGAGCAGTACTTC.

This chain joins TRBV27 and TRBJ2-3; 9 bases map to TRBD2. The CDR3 is 15 amino acids. The V gene end was trimmed by 2 bases and the J gene end by 6 bases; junction bases not matched to a gene: 6. From germline, CDR1 is MNHEY and CDR2 SMNVEV (reference sequence). In DNA form, the CDR3 reads TGTGCCAGCAGTTTACGTGGCCTAGCGGGGGATACGCAGTATTTT. Residues: CASSLRGLAGDTQYF.

This chain uses TRBV5-4 with TRBJ2-7; weak D call: TRBD2 (5 bases). The CDR3 is made up of 16 amino acids. Germline V lookup: CDR1 SGHNT, CDR2 YYREEE (reference sequence). V was trimmed by 5 bases and J by 0 bases, leaving 18 bases between them. The CDR3 loop reads CASRGSPAPSSYEQYF. CDR3 nucleotide sequence: TGTGCCAGCAGGGGGAGCCCGGCCCCTAGCTCCTACGAGCAGTACTTC. Full variable domain (outside the CDR3, taken from reference TRBV5-4 and TRBJ2-7): ETGVTQSPTHLIKTRGQQVTLRCSSQSGHNTVSWYQQALGQGPQFIFQYYREEENGRGNFPPRFSGLQFPNYSSELNVNALELDDSALYLCASRGSPAPSSYEQYFGPGTRLTVT.

The chain is built from TRBV19 and TRBJ2-3; 10 positions match TRBD2. Germline-derived CDR1 and CDR2 are LNHDA and SQIVND (reference sequence). The junction had 9 bases not matched to a gene; V was cut back by 2 bases and J by 4 bases. This CDR3 contains 17 residues. The DNA of the CDR3 is TGTGCCAGTAGTATAACCCGGGGGACTAGCGTGCCAGATACGCAGTATTTT. Encoded protein: CASSITRGTSVPDTQYF.

The genes are TRBV5-6 and TRBJ2-5, with 8 bases matching TRBD2. V was pared by 2 bases and J by 11 bases, with 8 bases of the junction left unmatched. Germline V gene data show CDR1 as SGHDT and CDR2 as YYEEEE. The CDR3 runs to 13 residues. The CDR3 protein is CASSLTGTREQYF. As DNA, the CDR3 is TGTGCCAGCAGCTTAACCGGGACTAGGGAGCAGTACTTC. Full variable domain (rest looked up from reference TRBV5-6 and TRBJ2-5): DAGVTQSPTHLIKTRGQQVTLRCSPKSGHDTVSWYQQALGQGPQFIFQYYEEEERQRGNFPDRFSGHQFPNYSSELNVNALLLGDSALYLCASSLTGTREQYFGPGTRLLVL.

The chain uses TRBV29-1 and TRBJ2-2, with D unresolved. The CDR3 is 13 residues long. V was clipped by 5 bases and J by 2 bases, with 9 bases between them. CDR1 is SQVTM and CDR2 is ANQGSEA in the germline V gene. The CDR3 loop reads CSVLEPNTGELFF. In nucleotides, the CDR3 is TGCAGCGTTCTGGAGCCAAACACCGGGGAGCTGTTTTTT.

The chain uses TRBV6-5 and TRBJ2-5, with TRBD1 matching 7 bases. V gave up 6 bases and J gave up 3 bases; unmatched junction bases: 4. The CDR3 extends over 13 amino acids. CDR1 and CDR2 from the germline V gene are MNHEY and SVGAGI. The CDR3, as DNA: TGTGCCAGCAGGACGACAGGGAAAGAGACCCAGTACTTC. Translating it yields CASRTTGKETQYF.

The rearrangement joins TRBV5-1 to TRBJ2-3; 9 nucleotides align to TRBD1. The V and J ends lost 5 bases and 6 bases, in that order; junction bases with no gene match: 7. CDR3 length equals 14 residues. Germline V gene lookup returns CDR1 SGHRS and CDR2 YFSETQ. This CDR3 is CASRRDRELDTQYF. The CDR3 nucleotides read TGCGCCAGCAGAAGGGACAGGGAGTTGGATACGCAGTATTTT. Complete variable domain (other parts from reference TRBV5-1 and TRBJ2-3): KAGVTQTPRYLIKTRGQQVTLSCSPISGHRSVSWYQQTPGQGLQFLFEYFSETQRNKGNFPGRFSGRQFSNSRSEMNVSTLELGDSALYLCASRRDRELDTQYFGPGTRLTVL.

V is TRBV7-8 and J is TRBJ2-1; possibly TRBD2 for D (7 bases). In germline, CDR1 is SGHVS, CDR2 FQNEAQ. This CDR3 spans 16 amino acids. Trimming shortened V by 3 bases and J by 1 base, and 13 bases separated the two germline ends. The CDR3 bases are TGTGCCAGCAGCTTCCGAGGGGGGGCTTCCTACAATGAGCAGTTCTTC. Translating it yields CASSFRGGASYNEQFF.

The chain combines TRBV18 with TRBJ1-1; no firm D call. V was trimmed by 0 bases and J by 1 base, leaving 9 bases between them. CDR3 length: 15 residues. The germline V gene encodes CDR1 KGHSH and CDR2 LQKENI. The CDR3 protein is CASSPPSRGNTEAFF. The DNA for the CDR3 is TGTGCCAGCTCACCACCATCCCGGGGGAACACTGAAGCTTTCTTT.

CDR3: CASRGQGNKEQYF. CDR3 nucleotide sequence: TGTGCCAGCAGGGGACAGGGTAACAAAGAGCAGTACTTC. The V gene is TRBV9, the J gene TRBJ2-7; 9 nucleotides agree with TRBD1. CDR3 length equals 13 residues. Germline V CDR1 and CDR2: SGDLS, YYNGEE. J was trimmed by 7 bases and V by 5 bases; bases with no gene match: 7.

V is TRBV6-1 and J is TRBJ2-7; 11 bases align to TRBD2. J was trimmed by 2 bases and V by 4 bases; bases with no gene match: 4. Germline V CDR1 and CDR2: MNHNS, SASEGT. CDR3 size: 15 residues. CDR3 coding DNA: TGTGCCAGCAGTGCACTAGCGGGGGTACCCTACGAGCAGTACTTC. Protein sequence: CASSALAGVPYEQYF.

The chain is built from TRBV9 and TRBJ2-7; weak D call: TRBD1 (6 bases). Trimming removed 2 bases at V and 2 bases at J, with 11 bases between. There are 14 residues in the CDR3. Germline loops: CDR1 SGDLS, CDR2 YYNGEE. The CDR3 reads CASSVHGTPYEQYF. The DNA of the CDR3 is TGTGCCAGCAGCGTCCACGGGACACCCTACGAGCAGTACTTC.

The chain is built from TRBV30 and TRBJ1-4; TRBD1 matches at 8 bases. This CDR3 has 16 residues. The V gene's germline CDR1 is GTSNPN and CDR2 SVGIG (reference sequence). The V segment lost 5 bases and the J segment 0 bases; nucleotides outside the gene matches: 8. Here the CDR3 reads CAWDRTGSTTNEKLFF. As DNA, the CDR3 is TGTGCCTGGGACCGGACAGGGAGTACAACTAATGAAAAACTGTTTTTT.

Of note for this clone: Compared with germline, one end of the junction differs, possibly owing to a read error. This sequence joins TRBV7-3 and TRBJ2-7; maybe TRBD2 (5 bases). The CDR3 consists of 16 residues. The germline V gene has CDR1 SGHTA and CDR2 FQGTGA. The CDR3 nucleotides read TGTGCCAGCAGCCTAACGGGCGAGGGCCCCGGCTACGAGCAGTACTTC. Amino acids: CASSLTGEGPGYEQYF. Full variable domain (outside the CDR3, taken from reference TRBV7-3 and TRBJ2-7): GAGVSQTPSNKVTEKGKYVELRCDPISGHTALYWYRQSLGQGPEFLIYFQGTGAADDSGLPNDRFFAVRPEGSVSTLKIQRTERGDSAVYLCASSLTGEGPGYEQYFGPGTRLTVT.

The rearrangement links TRBV27 to TRBJ2-5, with TRBD1 identical over 12 bases. The end of the DNA is better explained by TRBJ2-7, so the J call may be wrong. The CDR3 is made up of 14 amino acids. Germline V gene lookup returns CDR1 MNHEY and CDR2 SMNVEV (reference sequence). The CDR3 coding sequence is TGTGCCAGCAGTCTGGGACAGGGGGCAACCGAGCAGTACTTC. Its protein product is CASSLGQGATEQYF.

V is TRBV19 and J is TRBJ2-3, with D tentatively TRBD2 (5 bases). Germline CDR1 LNHDA, CDR2 SQIVND (reference sequence). V was cut by 5 bases and J by 0 bases, with 9 bases left in between. The CDR3 has 14 amino acids. CDR3 residues: CASSASLSTDTQYF. CDR3 DNA: TGTGCCAGTAGTGCTAGCCTTAGCACAGATACGCAGTATTTT.

The chain has TRBV19 and TRBJ2-1, with 7 bases lining up with TRBD2. The V gene end was trimmed by 0 bases and the J gene end by 6 bases; junction bases not matched to a gene: 5. Looked up from germline, CDR1 is LNHDA and CDR2 is SQIVND (reference sequence). This CDR3 has 15 amino acids. This CDR3 is CASSIDAGVVNEQFF. CDR3 DNA: TGTGCCAGTAGTATAGATGCGGGGGTTGTCAATGAGCAGTTCTTC.

This chain joins TRBV6-6 and TRBJ2-3, with 9 nucleotides matching TRBD1. Germline V gene lookup returns CDR1 MNHNY and CDR2 SVGAGI (reference sequence). V shed 3 bases, J shed 3 bases, and the junction held 7 bases outside the gene matches. The CDR3 contains 16 residues. Here the CDR3 reads CASSYPGQGDTDTQYF. For the CDR3, the DNA is TGTGCCAGCAGTTATCCGGGACAGGGTGATACAGATACGCAGTATTTT.

The chain joins TRBV18 to TRBJ2-3; TRBD2 might be the D (5 bases). V was trimmed by 1 base and J by 4 bases, leaving 6 bases between them. This CDR3 is 13 amino acids long. CDR1 is KGHSH and CDR2 is LQKENI in the germline V gene. The CDR3 sequence is CASSPLSADTQYF. CDR3 bases: TGTGCCAGCTCACCACTTAGCGCAGATACGCAGTATTTT.